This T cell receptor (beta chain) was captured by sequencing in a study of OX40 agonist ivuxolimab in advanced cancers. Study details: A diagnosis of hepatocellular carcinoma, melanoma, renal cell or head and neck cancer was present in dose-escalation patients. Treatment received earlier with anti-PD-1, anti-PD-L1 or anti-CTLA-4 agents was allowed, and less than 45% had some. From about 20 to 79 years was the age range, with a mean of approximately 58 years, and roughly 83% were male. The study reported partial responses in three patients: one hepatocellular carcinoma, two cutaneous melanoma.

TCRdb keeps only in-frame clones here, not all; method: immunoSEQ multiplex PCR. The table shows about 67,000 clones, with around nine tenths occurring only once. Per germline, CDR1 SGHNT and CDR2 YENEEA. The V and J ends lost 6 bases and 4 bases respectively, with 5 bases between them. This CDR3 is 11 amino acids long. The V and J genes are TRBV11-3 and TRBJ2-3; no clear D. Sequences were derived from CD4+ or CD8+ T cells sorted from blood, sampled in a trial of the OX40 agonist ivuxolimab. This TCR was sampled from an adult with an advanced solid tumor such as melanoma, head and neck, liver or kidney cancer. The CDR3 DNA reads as TGTGCCAGCAGTGAATCAGATACGCAGTATTTT. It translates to CASSESDTQYF. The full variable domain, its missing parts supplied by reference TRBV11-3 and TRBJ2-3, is EAGVVQSPRYKIIEKKQPVAFWCNPISGHNTLYWYLQNLGQGPELLIRYENEEAVDDSQLPKDRFSAERLKGVDSTLKIQPAELGDSAVYLCASSESDTQYFGPGTRLTVL.